This T cell receptor beta chain was observed in a study of blood T cells in healthy people across ages. Overall study findings and caveats: The unknown donor CMV status may have confounded expanded clonotype changes.

A second PCR, run for roughly 7 to 12 cycles, used a sample-barcoded 5' primer plus a J-beta primer mix. Each cDNA molecule was tagged by a template-switch adaptor with 12 random nucleotides. TCRdb re-derived calls from the 5' RACE reads in MiXCR, one entry per CDR3 protein. The profile shows 800,000 to 900,000 distinct CDR3 sequences, approximately 67% of them singletons. Germline loops: CDR1 LGHNA, CDR2 YSLEER. V shed 0 bases and J 8 bases; nucleotides not matched to a gene: 5. The CDR3 is 14 amino acids. Remarks on this clonotype: Its antigen is still unknown.

The sequenced sample consisted of blood. This TCR came from a man aged 25-45 years in good health. The genes are TRBV4-3 and TRBJ2-3; 7 bases agree with TRBD2. This CDR3 is CASSQDESSGTQYF. The CDR3 DNA reads TGCGCCAGCAGCCAAGACGAATCTAGCGGTACGCAGTATTTT.